A selection of T cell receptor beta chains follows, all from one sample in a study of tumor-infiltrating lymphocytes in localized non-small cell lung cancer. The method was immunoSEQ multiplex PCR; TCRdb's version includes in-frame clones alone and lacks a portion of them. The sample yields about 16,000 clones, approximately 70% seen once. Sample: lung tumor tissue. The receptors stem from a human donor with non-small cell lung cancer. Each CDR3 is given with its conserved first and last residue. Fields, in order: D gene, V gene, clone size, J gene, CDR3 DNA, CDR3 protein. The D gene is left open where the match is weak. Clone size appears in some rows only: once, few, many, or a class for an expanded clone.

D: NA
V: TRBV27
size: NA
J: TRBJ2-3
DNA: TGTGCCAGCACCCAGAGGGCCCCGAAGGATACGCAGTATTTT
CDR3: CASTQRAPKDTQYF

D: TRBD1
V: TRBV7-2
size: NA
J: TRBJ1-2
DNA: TGTGCCAGCAGCTTATACGGGACAGGGAGGGATGGCTACACCTTC
CDR3: CASSLYGTGRDGYTF

D: NA
V: TRBV14
size: NA
J: TRBJ2-7
DNA: TGTGCCAGCAGCCAAGGTGGGGCCAGGGCTTACGAGCAGTACTTC
CDR3: CASSQGGARAYEQYF

D: NA
V: TRBV5-1
size: once
J: TRBJ2-7
DNA: TGCGCCAGCAGCTCCAGCCAGGGGTTCAACGAGCAGTACTTC
CDR3: CASSSSQGFNEQYF

D: NA
V: TRBV7-8
size: NA
J: TRBJ2-6
DNA: TGTGCCAGCAGCTTCGGGGGAAGAGCCGGGGCCAACGTCCTGACTTTC
CDR3: CASSFGGRAGANVLTF

D: TRBD1
V: TRBV27
size: NA
J: TRBJ1-6
DNA: TGTGCCAGCAGTAGGGACAGCTATAATTCACCCCTCCACTTT
CDR3: CASSRDSYNSPLHF

D: NA
V: TRBV10-3
size: few
J: TRBJ2-3
DNA: TGTGCCATCAGTGAGCAGTCTCGGACCGGGGATACGCAGTATTTT
CDR3: CAISEQSRTGDTQYF

D: NA
V: TRBV28
size: NA
J: TRBJ2-7
DNA: TGTGCCAGCAGTTTGTGGACGCTGGCCTACGAGCAGTACTTC
CDR3: CASSLWTLAYEQYF

D: NA
V: TRBV5-1
size: NA
J: TRBJ2-2
DNA: TGCGCCAGCAGCTGGACCGGCCGGGGGTACACCGGGGAGCTGTTTTTT
CDR3: CASSWTGRGYTGELFF

D: NA
V: TRBV9
size: few
J: TRBJ2-1
DNA: TGTGCCAGCAGCGTAAGCCTCAATGAGCAGTTCTTC
CDR3: CASSVSLNEQFF

D: TRBD2
V: TRBV5-1
size: NA
J: TRBJ2-3
DNA: TGCGCCAGCAGCGGGGGGACTAGCGGGAGTATAAATACGCAGTATTTT
CDR3: CASSGGTSGSINTQYF

D: TRBD1
V: TRBV7-8
size: NA
J: TRBJ1-2
DNA: TGTGCCAGCAGCGAACGGGACAGGGAGTATGGCTACACCTTC
CDR3: CASSERDREYGYTF

D: NA
V: TRBV4-3
size: NA
J: TRBJ1-4
DNA: TGCGCCAGCAGCTTCGGACCGGGCTCAACTGAAAAACTGTTTTTT
CDR3: CASSFGPGSTEKLFF

D: NA
V: TRBV7-9
size: NA
J: TRBJ1-5
DNA: TGTGCCAGCAGTAAAGACAGGCATAGCAATCAGCCCCAGCATTTT
CDR3: CASSKDRHSNQPQHF

D: NA
V: TRBV28
size: medium-sized
J: TRBJ2-5
DNA: TGTGCCAGCAGTTTTTCATCCGGGTTGGAGACCCAGTACTTC
CDR3: CASSFSSGLETQYF

D: TRBD1
V: TRBV15
size: few
J: TRBJ1-1
DNA: TGTGCCACCAGCAGAGATGTAGGGGGCGGAACTGAAGCTTTCTTT
CDR3: CATSRDVGGGTEAFF

D: NA
V: TRBV7-2
size: NA
J: TRBJ1-1
DNA: TGTGCCAGCAGCCCCCGTTCAGGTTTAATGAACACTGAAGCTTTCTTT
CDR3: CASSPRSGLMNTEAFF

D: NA
V: TRBV29-1
size: few
J: TRBJ2-2
DNA: TGCAGCGTTGGGAACACCGGGGAGCTGTTTTTT
CDR3: CSVGNTGELFF

D: TRBD2
V: TRBV5-4
size: few
J: TRBJ2-5
DNA: TGTGCCAGCAGCTTACTAGCGGGGGGGGAGACCCAGTACTTC
CDR3: CASSLLAGGETQYF

D: TRBD1
V: TRBV4-1
size: NA
J: TRBJ1-5
DNA: TGCGCCAGCAGCCACCTCGGACAGGGGAATCAGCCCCAGCATTTT
CDR3: CASSHLGQGNQPQHF

D: TRBD1
V: TRBV5-4
size: NA
J: TRBJ2-7
DNA: TGTGCCAGCAGCCCCGGGGGGACAGGGTGGGGCGAGCAGTACTTC
CDR3: CASSPGGTGWGEQYF

D: TRBD1
V: TRBV6-1
size: NA
J: TRBJ2-3
DNA: TGTGCCAGCTCCGGACAGGTGGGACCAGATACGCAGTATTTT
CDR3: CASSGQVGPDTQYF

D: NA
V: TRBV7-2
size: NA
J: TRBJ1-2
DNA: TGTGCCAGCAGCTTCGGCAACAGGGAGGTGGACTTC
CDR3: CASSFGNREVDF

D: TRBD2
V: TRBV27
size: NA
J: TRBJ2-2
DNA: TGTGTCAGCAGCTTACTAGCGGGGGGTGTCACCGGGGAGCTGTTTTTT
CDR3: CVSSLLAGGVTGELFF

D: NA
V: TRBV15
size: NA
J: TRBJ1-5
DNA: TGTGCCACCAGCTCTATCTCAGGGGCGAGGGGCAATCAGCCCCAGCATTTT
CDR3: CATSSISGARGNQPQHF

D: NA
V: TRBV11-2
size: NA
J: TRBJ1-3
DNA: TGTGCCAGCAGCGAGGGGTCCTCTGGAAACACCATATATTTT
CDR3: CASSEGSSGNTIYF

D: TRBD2
V: TRBV4-2
size: NA
J: TRBJ2-1
DNA: TGTGCCAGCAGCCCCAGGACTAGCGGGAGTGGTAATGAGCAGTTCTTC
CDR3: CASSPRTSGSGNEQFF

D: NA
V: TRBV20-1
size: NA
J: TRBJ2-1
DNA: TGCAGTGCCTATGACCTAGAAAAGTTCTTC
CDR3: CSAYDLEKFF

D: TRBD1
V: TRBV27
size: NA
J: TRBJ2-7
DNA: TGTGCCAGCAGTGGTTCCCCCGGGACAGGGAGCTCCTACGAGCAGTACTTC
CDR3: CASSGSPGTGSSYEQYF

D: NA
V: TRBV15
size: few
J: TRBJ1-2
DNA: TGTGCCACCAGCAGAGGAGGAGGAGGGCCCAACTATGGCTACACCTTC
CDR3: CATSRGGGGPNYGYTF

D: NA
V: TRBV20-1
size: NA
J: TRBJ2-7
DNA: TGCAGTGCTTTAACTTCCTACGAGCAGTACTTC
CDR3: CSALTSYEQYF

D: TRBD1
V: TRBV2
size: NA
J: TRBJ2-5
DNA: TGTGCCAGCACCTCGACCGGGACAGGGGTTGTGGAGACCCAGTACTTC
CDR3: CASTSTGTGVVETQYF

D: NA
V: TRBV19
size: NA
J: TRBJ2-1
DNA: TGTGCCAGTAGTTCTATTCCTAGCGTCGCCTACAATGAGCAGTTCTTC
CDR3: CASSSIPSVAYNEQFF